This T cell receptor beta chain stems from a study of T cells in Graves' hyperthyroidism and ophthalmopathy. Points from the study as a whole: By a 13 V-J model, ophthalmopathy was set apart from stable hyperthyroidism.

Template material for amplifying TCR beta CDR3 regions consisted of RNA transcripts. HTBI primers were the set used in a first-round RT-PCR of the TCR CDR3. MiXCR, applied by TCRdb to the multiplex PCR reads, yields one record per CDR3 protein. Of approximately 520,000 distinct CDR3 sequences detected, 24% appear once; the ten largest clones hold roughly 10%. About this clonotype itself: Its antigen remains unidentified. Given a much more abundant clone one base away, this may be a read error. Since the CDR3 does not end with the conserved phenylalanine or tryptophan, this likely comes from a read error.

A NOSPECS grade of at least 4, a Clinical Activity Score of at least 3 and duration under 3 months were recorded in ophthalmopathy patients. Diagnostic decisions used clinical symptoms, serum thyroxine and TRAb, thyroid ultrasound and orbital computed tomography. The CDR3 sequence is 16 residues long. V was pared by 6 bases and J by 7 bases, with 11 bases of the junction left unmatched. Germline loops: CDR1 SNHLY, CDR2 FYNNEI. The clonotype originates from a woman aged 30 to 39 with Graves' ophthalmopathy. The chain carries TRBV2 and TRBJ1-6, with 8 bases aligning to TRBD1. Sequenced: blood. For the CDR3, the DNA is TGTGCCAGCAGCAGGACAGGGCTTGGGCGGAATTCACCCCTCCACCTT. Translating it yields CASSRTGLGRNSPLHL.